This is a list of T cell receptor beta chains from one sample in a study of neurological immune-mediated disorders. One entry per CDR3 protein results from TCRdb running MiXCR on the 5' RACE reads. The repertoire has roughly 39,000 distinct CDR3 sequences, 6.5% to 8.5% of them found once; the top ten carry about 6%. Source material: CD4+ T cells from blood. The source of these receptors is a man aged 45-65 years in good health. Each CDR3 is given with its conserved first and last residue. The D gene is left open where the match is weak. The size entry is marked missing in some rows and otherwise reads once, few, many or a size class.

v_call: TRBV20-1
clone_size: many
j_call: TRBJ1-5
cdr3_length: 15
d_call: NA
cdr3_aa: CSASRDTYSNQPQHF
cdr3_nt: TGCAGTGCTAGCCGGGACACTTATAGCAATCAGCCCCAGCATTTT

v_call: TRBV5-1
clone_size: many
j_call: TRBJ2-2
cdr3_length: 15
d_call: TRBD2
cdr3_aa: CASRTGTSGTGELFF
cdr3_nt: TGCGCCAGCAGAACCGGGACTAGCGGCACCGGGGAGCTGTTTTTT

v_call: TRBV28
clone_size: NA
j_call: TRBJ2-7
cdr3_length: 16
d_call: NA
cdr3_aa: CASRVGPSQGWYEQYF
cdr3_nt: TGTGCCAGCAGAGTTGGGCCCTCACAGGGCTGGTACGAGCAGTACTTC

v_call: TRBV20-1
clone_size: many
j_call: TRBJ1-6
cdr3_length: 16
d_call: TRBD1
cdr3_aa: CSARDRGSSYNSPLHF
cdr3_nt: TGCAGTGCTAGGGACAGGGGGAGCTCCTATAATTCACCCCTCCACTTT

v_call: TRBV14
clone_size: NA
j_call: TRBJ2-1
cdr3_length: 16
d_call: NA
cdr3_aa: CASSQDKGGIYNEQFF
cdr3_nt: TGTGCCAGCAGCCAAGATAAGGGCGGGATCTACAATGAGCAGTTCTTC

v_call: TRBV7-9
clone_size: many
j_call: TRBJ2-3
cdr3_length: 15
d_call: NA
cdr3_aa: CASTKTRLEADTQYF
cdr3_nt: TGTGCCAGCACCAAGACCAGGCTGGAGGCAGATACGCAGTATTTT

v_call: TRBV5-1
clone_size: many
j_call: TRBJ2-1
cdr3_length: 16
d_call: TRBD1
cdr3_aa: CASSLVGQESYNEQFF
cdr3_nt: TGCGCCAGCAGCTTGGTAGGACAGGAATCCTACAATGAGCAGTTCTTC

v_call: TRBV2
clone_size: many
j_call: TRBJ2-3
cdr3_length: 12
d_call: NA
cdr3_aa: CASGPGTDTQYF
cdr3_nt: TGTGCCAGCGGACCGGGCACAGATACGCAGTATTTT

v_call: TRBV6-2/TRBV6-3
clone_size: many
j_call: TRBJ2-7
cdr3_length: 19
d_call: TRBD2
cdr3_aa: CASRPGLAGENNVRYEQYF
cdr3_nt: TGTGCCAGCAGACCCGGACTAGCGGGAGAAAATAACGTTCGTTACGAGCAGTACTTC

v_call: TRBV5-1
clone_size: many
j_call: TRBJ2-3
cdr3_length: 16
d_call: TRBD2
cdr3_aa: CASRRGAGEGTDTQYF
cdr3_nt: TGCGCCAGCAGGAGAGGGGCGGGAGAGGGCACAGATACGCAGTATTTT